This TCR beta chain was documented in a study of CD8 T cells in ankylosing spondylitis. Study-wide results and caveats: From matched ankylosing spondylitis synovial fluid, disease-linked clones were reportedly recovered at significantly enriched levels. Certain motif variants had earlier appeared in reactive arthritis synovial fluid and blood. Among TCR beta sequences, a motif of several highly homologous variants appeared characteristic of ankylosing spondylitis blood.

This clonotype was detected a few times. Antigen specificity is unknown. The germline gives CDR1 LGHNT, CDR2 FRNRAP. The CDR3 spans 15 residues. Trimming cost V 1 base and J 0 bases, with 6 bases left between them. Scientists made TCR beta libraries using quantitative 5'-RACE with molecular barcodes. MiXCR, applied by TCRdb to the 5' RACE reads, yields one record per CDR3 protein. This sample carries 350,000 or so distinct CDR3 sequences, around 15% of them seen once, and the ten largest clones take 0.9% to 1.2%. The genes are TRBV12-5 and TRBJ2-2; D is ambiguous. The receptor's source is a male donor with ankylosing spondylitis or in good health (not recorded which). The sequenced sample was blood, either unsorted or a sorted T cell fraction (not recorded which). The DNA for the CDR3 is TGTGCTAGTGGTTTGGCAATCCCGAACACCGGGGAGCTGTTTTTT. The encoded protein is CASGLAIPNTGELFF.